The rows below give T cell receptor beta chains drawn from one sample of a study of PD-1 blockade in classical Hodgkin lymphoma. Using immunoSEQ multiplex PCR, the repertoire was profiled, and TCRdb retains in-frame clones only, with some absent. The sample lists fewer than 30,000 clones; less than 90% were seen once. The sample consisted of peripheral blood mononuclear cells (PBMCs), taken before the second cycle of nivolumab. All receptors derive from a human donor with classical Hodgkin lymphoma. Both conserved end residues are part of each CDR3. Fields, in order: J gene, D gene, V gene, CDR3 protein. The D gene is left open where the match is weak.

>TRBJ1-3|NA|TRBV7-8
CASRTGGAGNTIYF
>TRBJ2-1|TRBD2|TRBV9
CASSVVGGRALSYNEQFF
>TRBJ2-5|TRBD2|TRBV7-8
CASSSLAGGQETQYF
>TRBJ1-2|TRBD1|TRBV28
CASSPGTAAYGYTF
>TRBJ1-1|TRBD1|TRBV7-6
CASSSRTGGFTEAFF
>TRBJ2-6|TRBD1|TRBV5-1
CASSLQTGERSGANVLTF
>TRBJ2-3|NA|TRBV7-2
CASSLSATDTQYF
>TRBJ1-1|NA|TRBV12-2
CASRLAGNTEAFF
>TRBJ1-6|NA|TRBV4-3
CASSQDPGLDYNSPLHF
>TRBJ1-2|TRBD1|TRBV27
CASRAGQGNGYTF
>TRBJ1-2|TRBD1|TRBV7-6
CASSPGQGAYGYTF
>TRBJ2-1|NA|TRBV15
CATSRDRLGVEQFF
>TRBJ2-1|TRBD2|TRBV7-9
CASSHRGLAGGRNEQFF
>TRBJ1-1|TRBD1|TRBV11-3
CASSLGTGEAFF
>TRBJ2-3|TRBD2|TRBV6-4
CASSESGTSIDTQYF
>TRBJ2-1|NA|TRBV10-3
CAISGTARGNEQFF
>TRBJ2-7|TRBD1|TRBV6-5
CASSPGGSYEQYF
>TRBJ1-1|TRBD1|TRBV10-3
CAIRWDRGGTEAFF
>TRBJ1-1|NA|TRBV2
CASSPGRTNTEAFF
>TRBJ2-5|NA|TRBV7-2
CASSLVGSPSETQYF
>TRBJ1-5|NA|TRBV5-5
CASTKEWASNQPQHF
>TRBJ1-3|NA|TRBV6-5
CASSLNSGNTIYF
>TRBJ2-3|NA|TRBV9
CASSPPPTQYF
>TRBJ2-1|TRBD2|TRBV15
CATSSPGGSSGSIDEQFF
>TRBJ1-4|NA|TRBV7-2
CASSLGRVNEKLFF
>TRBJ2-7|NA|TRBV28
CASSERRYEQYF
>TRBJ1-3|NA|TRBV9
CASSARGGSGNTIYF
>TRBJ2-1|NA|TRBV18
CASSHRGGEYNEQFF
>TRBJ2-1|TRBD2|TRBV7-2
CASSISPTSGSYNEQFF
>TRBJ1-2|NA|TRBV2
CASSSAGAPNGYTF
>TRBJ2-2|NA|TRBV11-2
CASSLLRTGELFF
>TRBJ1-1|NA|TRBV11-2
CASSLDPPTGAFF
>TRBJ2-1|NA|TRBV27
CASSLGWSSYNEQFF
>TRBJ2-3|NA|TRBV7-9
CASSFGPTDTQYF
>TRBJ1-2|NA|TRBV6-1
CASTPGWDGYTF
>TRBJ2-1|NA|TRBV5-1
CASSLALGRNEQFF
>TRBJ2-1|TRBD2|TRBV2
CASTRLAEDNEQFF
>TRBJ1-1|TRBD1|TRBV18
CASSPRAGGNGEAFF
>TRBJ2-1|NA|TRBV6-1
CASELRFRESEQFF
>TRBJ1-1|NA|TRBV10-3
CAISQVRDTEAFF
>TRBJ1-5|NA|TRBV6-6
CASSYAGEVGNQPQHF
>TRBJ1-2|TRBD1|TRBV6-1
CASSRSGTGYGYTF
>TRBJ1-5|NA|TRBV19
CASKEGGKRQPQHF
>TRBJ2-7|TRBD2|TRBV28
CASSLQLAGGYEQYF
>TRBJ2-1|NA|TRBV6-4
CASSVAESSYNEQFF
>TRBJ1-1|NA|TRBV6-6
CASSLHESTEAFF
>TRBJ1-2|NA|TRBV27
CASRFVGRNYGYTF
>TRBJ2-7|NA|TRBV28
CASSRNQGSEQYF
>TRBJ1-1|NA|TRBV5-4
CASSLEIENTEAFF
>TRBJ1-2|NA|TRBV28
CASSPPNTGSAGYTF
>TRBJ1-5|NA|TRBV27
CASSFGPRNQPQHF
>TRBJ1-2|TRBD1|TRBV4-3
CASSQRGTGSAYGYTF
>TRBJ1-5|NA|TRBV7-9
CASSLDLSWGRDSNQPQHF
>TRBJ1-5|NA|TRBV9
CASSPGGGNQPQHF
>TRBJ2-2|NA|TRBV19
CASREGSNTGELFF
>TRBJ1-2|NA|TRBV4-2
CASSPGRGLNYGYTF
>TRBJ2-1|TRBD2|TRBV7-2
CASSRLAGVRNEQFF
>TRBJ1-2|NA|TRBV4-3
CASSQERGGYGYTF
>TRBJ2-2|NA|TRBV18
CASSPAGELFF